Included here is one T cell receptor (beta chain) sequence, with context. J lost 3 bases, V lost 7 bases, and 1 base had no gene match. CDR1 is DFQATT, CDR2 SNEGSKA, per germline (reference sequence). This CDR3 is built from 11 residues. This sample is drawn from a study of blood T cell repertoires in COVID-19. Study-wide context: Material from acute and convalescent COVID-19 was sourced from the United States, Italy and Spain. Sources were T cells, B-cell-depleted T cells, or PBMCs; the material itself was cDNA or gDNA.

In the original analysis: Amplification of reference gene primers was used by the study to estimate nucleated cell counts. Measured with immunoSEQ multiplex PCR; TCRdb has only the in-frame clones, and not every one. V, J and clone size are those of that table, while D and trimming were read from the DNA. The sample yields a few hundred thousand clones, roughly 84% seen once. The sequencing input was peripheral blood. The TCR originated in a man aged 30-40 years with active or convalescent COVID-19. V is TRBV20-1 and J is TRBJ2-7, with TRBD2 matching 9 bases. CDR3 DNA: TGCAGTGGAGCGGGGGGCTACGAGCAGTACTTC. Encoded protein: CSGAGGYEQYF.